This entry lists 29 T cell receptor beta chains sequenced from one sample in a study of shared clonotypes between healthy human individuals. Using immunoSEQ multiplex PCR, the repertoire was profiled, and TCRdb retains in-frame clones only, with some absent. The sample carries hundreds of thousands of clones, 95% to 97% recorded once. Naive CD8 cells lacked CD45RO, underwent positive selection for CCR7 and left out terminally differentiated effector memory CD45RA+ cells. Sequencing was carried out using naive CD8+ T cells sorted from blood. The receptor set was obtained from a woman in her twenties or thirties in good health.

The V gene is TRBV19, the J gene TRBJ1-2, with TRBD1 matching over 8 bases. V gave up 7 bases and J gave up 0 bases; unmatched junction bases: 7. Germline V gene sequence: CDR1 LNHDA, CDR2 SQIVND (reference sequence). The CDR3 is 15 amino acids. The CDR3 coding sequence is TGTGCCAGTACCGCCTCGGACAGGGCTAACTATGGCTACACCTTC. This translates into CASTASDRANYGYTF.

Here the CDR3 reads CASWTSGYNEQFF. The CDR3 DNA reads TGTGCCAGCTGGACTAGTGGGTACAATGAGCAGTTCTTC. The chain combines TRBV5-6 with TRBJ2-1; 7 bases map to TRBD2. The CDR3 runs to 13 residues. CDR1 and CDR2 (germline): SGHDT, YYEEEE. V lost 7 bases and J lost 4; bases outside the gene matches: 5.

The chain joins TRBV4-1 to TRBJ2-7; the match to TRBD1 covers 7 bases. Germline V gene lookup returns CDR1 MGHRA and CDR2 YSYEKL. The CDR3 length is 17 residues. V shed 2 bases, J shed 4 bases, and the junction held 14 bases outside the gene matches. CDR3 amino acids: CASSQPTSTGYKYEQYF. CDR3 coding DNA: TGCGCCAGCAGCCAACCTACATCGACAGGGTACAAGTACGAGCAGTACTTC.

The rearrangement joins TRBV7-8 to TRBJ2-7, with D tentatively TRBD1 (6 bases). The CDR3 loop spans 13 amino acids. The germline V gene has CDR1 SGHVS and CDR2 FQNEAQ. The ends were cut back, 6 bases at V and 4 bases at J, with 13 bases in the middle. The chain's CDR3 is CASSPRQEYEQYF. CDR3 in DNA: TGTGCCAGCAGTCCTCGACAGGAATACGAGCAGTACTTC.

The V and J genes are TRBV30 and TRBJ1-1; TRBD1 might be the D (5 bases). The germline gives CDR1 GTSNPN, CDR2 SVGIG (reference sequence). Trimming pared 2 bases from V and 3 bases from J, leaving 13 bases between. The CDR3 spans 14 residues. CDR3 in DNA: TGTGCCTGGAGTCCCGGGACGGGATACACTGAAGCTTTCTTT. It yields the protein CAWSPGTGYTEAFF.

Only one count was recorded for this clone. The chain is built from TRBV2 and TRBJ2-1, with D perhaps given as TRBD1 or TRBD2 (5 bases each). This CDR3 contains 13 residues. V lost 0 bases to trimming and J lost 12 bases, with 12 bases between them. Germline V CDR1 and CDR2: SNHLY, FYNNEI. The CDR3 spells CASSEARAGLQFF. In DNA, the CDR3 is TGTGCCAGCAGTGAAGCGCGGGCAGGGTTGCAGTTCTTC. The full variable domain, completed using reference TRBV2 and TRBJ2-1, is EPEVTQTPSHQVTQMGQEVILRCVPISNHLYFYWYRQILGQKVEFLVSFYNNEISEKSEIFDDQFSVERPDGSNFTLKIRSTKLEDSAMYFCASSEARAGLQFFGPGTRLTVL.

The J gene is TRBJ2-1, the V gene TRBV7-9, with TRBD2 identical over 12 bases. The CDR3 runs 16 residues. CDR1 and CDR2 (germline): SEHNR, FQNEAQ (reference sequence). Trimming cost V 6 bases and J 0 bases; bases outside gene matches: 3. CDR3 DNA sequence: TGTGCCAGCAGAAGACTAGCGGGAGACTCCTACAATGAGCAGTTCTTC. Encoded protein: CASRRLAGDSYNEQFF.

V gene TRBV29-1 combines with J gene TRBJ2-1, with 7 bases lining up with TRBD2. The junction had 8 bases not matched to a gene; V was cut back by 3 bases and J by 3 bases. The CDR3 runs to 15 residues. Germline CDR1 and CDR2: SQVTM and ANQGSEA. The CDR3 reads CSVDPREVNYNEQFF. The CDR3, as DNA: TGCAGCGTTGATCCACGGGAGGTCAACTACAATGAGCAGTTCTTC.

The V gene is TRBV7-9, the J gene TRBJ2-7; TRBD2 might be the D (5 bases). The ends were cut back, 3 bases at V and 3 bases at J, with 9 bases in the middle. The germline CDR1 and CDR2 sequences are SEHNR and FQNEAQ (reference sequence). There are 13 residues in the CDR3. The CDR3 bases are TGTGCCAGCAGCTTGAACGGGAACTACGAGCAGTACTTC. Amino acid sequence: CASSLNGNYEQYF.

V usage is TRBV19 and J usage is TRBJ2-1; a possible D gene is TRBD2 (5 bases). This CDR3 region has 12 residues. V shed 7 bases and J shed 7 bases, with 11 bases lying between them. CDR1 and CDR2 (germline): LNHDA, SQIVND (reference sequence). CDR3 in amino acids: CASNTGKNEQFF. The DNA for the CDR3 is TGTGCCAGTAACACGGGAAAGAATGAGCAGTTCTTC.

CDR3 nucleotide sequence: TGTGCCAGCAGCTTAGCCGACCCCCAGGCGGAAGACTACAATGAGCAGTTCTTC. This codes for CASSLADPQAEDYNEQFF. This chain uses TRBV7-6 with TRBJ2-1; no reliable D call. The V and J ends lost 0 bases and 3 bases respectively, with 18 bases between them. The germline CDR1 and CDR2 sequences are SGHVS and FNYEAQ. CDR3 size: 18 residues.

CDR3: CASSQELQGEGTQDTQYF. CDR3 nucleotide sequence: TGCGCCAGCAGCCAAGAGTTACAGGGGGAGGGGACACAAGATACGCAGTATTTT. V gene TRBV4-1 combines with J gene TRBJ2-3; D possibly corresponds to TRBD1 (8 bases). V was shortened by 0 bases and J by 5 bases, with 21 bases between the two germline ends. The CDR3 totals 18 residues. Looked up from germline, CDR1 is MGHRA and CDR2 is YSYEKL.

As to this clone: Other DNA sequences in this sample translate to the same CDR3. J is TRBJ2-2 and V is TRBV29-1; the D gene is possibly TRBD2 (5 bases). Trimming took off 4 bases at V and 3 bases at J, with 6 bases between the two ends. The CDR3 loop spans 12 amino acids. Looked up from germline, CDR1 is SQVTM and CDR2 is ANQGSEA. CDR3 in DNA: TGCAGCGTTGTGGGAGACACCGGGGAGCTGTTTTTT. It translates to CSVVGDTGELFF.

V is TRBV2 and J is TRBJ1-2; 7 positions match TRBD1. V was clipped by 3 bases and J by 4 bases; unmatched bases: 5. Germline V gene lookup returns CDR1 SNHLY and CDR2 FYNNEI. The CDR3 has 14 residues. The DNA for the CDR3 is TGTGCCAGCAGTGAGGACAGGTTGGGCTATGGCTACACCTTC. It translates to CASSEDRLGYGYTF.

Comment on this clone: Other DNA sequences in this specimen translate into the identical CDR3. V is TRBV29-1 and J is TRBJ1-1, with D unresolved. The CDR3 has 11 residues. Germline V lookup: CDR1 SQVTM, CDR2 ANQGSEA. V gave up 3 bases and J gave up 2 bases, with 4 bases separating them. CDR3: CSVELNTEAFF. DNA of the CDR3: TGCAGCGTTGAGTTAAACACTGAAGCTTTCTTT.

This chain uses TRBV5-6 with TRBJ2-7; D call uncertain. Between the trimmed V and J ends, which lost 3 bases and 2 bases, there was a span of 6 bases. Germline V lookup: CDR1 SGHDT, CDR2 YYEEEE. The CDR3 contains 12 residues. This CDR3 reads CASSSAAYEQYF. The CDR3 bases are TGTGCCAGCAGCTCAGCAGCCTACGAGCAGTACTTC. Using reference TRBV5-6 and TRBJ2-7 for the parts outside the CDR3, the full variable domain is DAGVTQSPTHLIKTRGQQVTLRCSPKSGHDTVSWYQQALGQGPQFIFQYYEEEERQRGNFPDRFSGHQFPNYSSELNVNALLLGDSALYLCASSSAAYEQYFGPGTRLTVT.

The chain is built from TRBV6-5 and TRBJ2-1; D is perhaps TRBD1 (6 bases). The CDR3 has 14 amino acids. Germline V gives CDR1 MNHEY, CDR2 SVGAGI. The germline V and J ends were trimmed by 7 bases and 6 bases, with 16 bases remaining between them. CDR3 amino acids: CASKDRAGANEQFF. The DNA of the CDR3 is TGTGCCAGCAAGGATCGGGCAGGGGCCAATGAGCAGTTCTTC.

The chain is built from TRBV28 and TRBJ2-7, with D uncertain. Trimming stripped 10 bases from V and 2 bases from J, with 15 bases between. Germline values: CDR1 MDHEN, CDR2 SYDVKM. The CDR3 spans 13 residues. The CDR3 DNA follows: TGTGCCACCGAGGATAGGGTTACCTACGAGCAGTACTTC. Translating gives CATEDRVTYEQYF.

The chain combines TRBV7-6 with TRBJ2-7; 8 bases map to TRBD2. The CDR3 spans 16 residues. Germline assignment: CDR1 SGHVS and CDR2 FNYEAQ. Trimming cost V 0 bases and J 5 bases; bases outside gene matches: 9. The CDR3 nucleotides read TGTGCCAGCAGCTTAGCATCGGGCGGGAGGACCCACGAGCAGTACTTC. It specifies CASSLASGGRTHEQYF.

This clone was detected only once. V is TRBV11-2 and J is TRBJ1-4, with TRBD1 matching 7 bases. The V segment lost 5 bases and the J segment 7 bases; nucleotides outside the gene matches: 10. The germline V gene has CDR1 SGHAT and CDR2 FQNNGV. The CDR3 covers 15 residues. In nucleotides, the CDR3 is TGTGCCAGCAGCGAGGTGGGCCGACAGGGTGAAAAACTGTTTTTT. It is translated as CASSEVGRQGEKLFF.

This clone has more than one count but fewer than ten. The chain is built from TRBV27 and TRBJ1-5; tentatively, D is TRBD1 (6 bases). The length of the CDR3 is 13 residues. Germline V gives CDR1 MNHEY, CDR2 SMNVEV (reference sequence). The V end was cut by 3 bases, the J end by 7 bases, with 10 bases between. Here the CDR3 reads CASSLGAGQPQHF. CDR3 coding DNA: TGTGCCAGCAGTTTGGGGGCGGGACAGCCCCAGCATTTT.

The chain joins TRBV6-1 to TRBJ2-7; 7 nucleotides match TRBD1. With 6 bases clipped from V and 3 bases from J, the junction kept 5 bases outside the gene matches. The CDR3 spans 13 residues. Germline V CDR1 and CDR2: MNHNS, SASEGT. The CDR3 sequence is CASRGRDSYEQYF. The CDR3 DNA is TGTGCCAGCAGGGGAAGGGACAGCTACGAGCAGTACTTC.

This rearrangement joins TRBV27 to TRBJ1-5, with D possibly being TRBD1 (6 bases). The CDR3 runs 13 residues. V lost 6 bases and J 6 bases, leaving 12 bases between the germline ends. From germline, CDR1 is MNHEY and CDR2 SMNVEV (reference sequence). CDR3 in amino acids: CASSPQGFQPQHF. DNA of the CDR3: TGTGCCAGCAGCCCTCAGGGGTTTCAGCCCCAGCATTTT.

The V and J genes are TRBV27 and TRBJ2-3; no clear D gene. This CDR3 is 12 amino acids long. The V and J ends lost 4 bases and 3 bases respectively, with 5 bases between them. The germline V gene has CDR1 MNHEY and CDR2 SMNVEV (reference sequence). The CDR3 region is CASSSKTDTQYF. Here the CDR3 DNA reads TGTGCCAGCAGTTCTAAGACAGATACGCAGTATTTT.

This clone was recorded once. This chain joins TRBV19 and TRBJ1-5; TRBD1 might be the D (5 bases). The V gene's germline CDR1 is LNHDA and CDR2 SQIVND (reference sequence). The CDR3 is 14 residues long. Trimming cost V 7 bases and J 2 bases, with 12 bases left between them. CDR3 protein: CASNVGVGNQPQHF. In DNA, the CDR3 is TGTGCCAGTAACGTAGGGGTAGGCAATCAGCCCCAGCATTTT.

Points on this clone: Distinct nucleotide sequences in the sample also encode this CDR3. J is TRBJ2-2 and V is TRBV19; TRBD1 agrees at 10 bases. Per the germline V gene, CDR1 is LNHDA and CDR2 is SQIVND (reference sequence). The CDR3 is 14 residues long. The ends lost 3 bases at V and 7 bases at J; junction bases unmatched: 2. The CDR3 sequence is CASSMGQGFGELFF. CDR3 DNA sequence: TGTGCCAGTAGTATGGGACAGGGGTTCGGGGAGCTGTTTTTT.

The chain recombines TRBV19 with TRBJ2-4, with D unresolved. In germline, CDR1 is LNHDA, CDR2 SQIVND (reference sequence). V lost 1 base and J 1 base, leaving 8 bases between the germline ends. The CDR3 spans 15 residues. This chain's CDR3 is CASSIGDYAKNIQYF. The DNA of the CDR3 is TGTGCCAGTAGTATAGGGGATTACGCCAAAAACATTCAGTACTTC.

This clone was picked up a small number of times. This CDR3 is also generated by other DNA sequences in the sample. This sequence joins TRBV30 and TRBJ2-7; unclear D gene. Per the germline V gene, CDR1 is GTSNPN and CDR2 is SVGIG (reference sequence). Trimming pared 3 bases from V and 1 base from J, leaving 4 bases between. The CDR3 has 11 residues. The CDR3 protein is CAWSGSYEQYF. The CDR3 DNA follows: TGTGCCTGGAGCGGTTCCTACGAGCAGTACTTC.

V is TRBV5-4 and J is TRBJ1-4; tentatively, D is TRBD1 (5 bases). Per germline, CDR1 SGHNT and CDR2 YYREEE (reference sequence). The ends were cut back, 4 bases at V and 8 bases at J, with 12 bases in the middle. The CDR3 runs to 13 residues. The CDR3 DNA follows: TGTGCCAGCAGCCCGGAAGCAGGGGAAAAACTGTTTTTT. It translates to CASSPEAGEKLFF.